The next 32 T cell receptor beta chains were all read from a single sample in a study of blood T cell repertoires in COVID-19 (TCRdb year 2020). Library preparation employed the immunoSEQ multiplex PCR assay. Entries here come from immuneACCESS through TCRdb and include only in-frame sequences with V and J called. Some clones fail to appear in such tables; in the studies checked, an unresolved V gene covers under half of the shortfall, and the cause of the remainder is unknown. The sample yields about 40,000 clones; 75% to 95% were counted once. The top ten constitute less than 7% of the sample. The specimen sequenced was peripheral blood. The receptors derive from an elderly woman with acute or convalescent COVID-19.

This clone was counted once. The CDR3 coding sequence is TGTGCCAGCAGTTTCGGGAGTGGAAACACCATATATTTT. Its protein product is CASSFGSGNTIYF. J is TRBJ1-3 and V is TRBV6-5; the D is unclear. The CDR3 spans 13 residues. Trimming cost V 4 bases and J 3 bases, with 7 bases left between them. Germline V CDR1 and CDR2: MNHEY, SVGAGI.

The V gene is TRBV30, the J gene TRBJ2-2; maybe TRBD2 (6 bases). The CDR3 runs 14 residues. Trimming stripped 7 bases from V and 1 base from J, with 13 bases between. CDR1 GTSNPN and CDR2 SVGIG come from the germline V gene (reference sequence). The CDR3 DNA reads as TGTGCCTCGGCCCGGGACTTGAACACCGGGGAGCTGTTTTTT. It codes for CASARDLNTGELFF.

This clone has only one observation. The rearrangement links TRBV14 to TRBJ1-5; no firm D call. This CDR3 is built from 15 residues. The V and J ends lost 1 base and 0 bases respectively, with 7 bases between them. Germline CDR1 reads SGHDN; CDR2 reads FVKESK. The CDR3 coding sequence is TGTGCCAGCAGCCAAGTCCCCTTTAGCAATCAGCCCCAGCATTTT. Translation gives CASSQVPFSNQPQHF.

The rearrangement uses TRBV14 and TRBJ2-6; 9 bases line up with TRBD1. CDR1 and CDR2 from the germline V gene are SGHDN and FVKESK. The V and J ends lost 5 bases and 4 bases, in that order; junction bases with no gene match: 9. This CDR3 is 17 amino acids long. The CDR3 loop is CASSKDRGEKGANVLTF. The CDR3 DNA is TGTGCCAGCAGCAAGGACAGGGGCGAAAAGGGGGCCAACGTCCTGACTTTC. Looking up the rest from reference TRBV14 and TRBJ2-6 gives the full variable domain: EAGVTQFPSHSVIEKGQTVTLRCDPISGHDNLYWYRRVMGKEIKFLLHFVKESKQDESGMPNNRFLAERTGGTYSTLKVQPAELEDSGVYFCASSKDRGEKGANVLTFGAGSRLTVL.

In this sample, this clone turned up once. The V call is TRBV6-5, the J call TRBJ2-3; 7 bases align to TRBD2. CDR3 length: 14 residues. The V gene end was trimmed by 3 bases and the J gene end by 4 bases; junction bases not matched to a gene: 4. CDR1 and CDR2 (germline): MNHEY, SVGAGI. CDR3 sequence: CASSYSTSADTQYF. The DNA of the CDR3 is TGTGCCAGCAGTTATTCTACTAGCGCAGATACGCAGTATTTT.

The V and J genes are TRBV7-9 and TRBJ2-1; 11 bases match TRBD1. Germline assignment: CDR1 SEHNR and CDR2 FQNEAQ (reference sequence). Unmatched junction bases numbered 6, after V lost 5 bases and J lost 3 bases. The CDR3 has 16 amino acids. The CDR3 is CASSPGTGGIYNEQFF. The CDR3 DNA reads TGTGCCAGCAGCCCCGGGACAGGGGGTATCTACAATGAGCAGTTCTTC.

J is TRBJ2-1 and V is TRBV30; D is undetermined. The V gene's germline CDR1 is GTSNPN and CDR2 SVGIG (reference sequence). This CDR3 has 14 amino acids. V lost 5 bases and J lost 5, with 16 bases in between. The CDR3 DNA follows: TGTGCCTGGTCGAGGTTAACCATCGACAATGAGCAGTTCTTC. Protein sequence: CAWSRLTIDNEQFF.

V is TRBV6-5 and J is TRBJ1-2, with 8 bases identical to TRBD1. The V segment lost 3 bases and the J segment 2 bases; nucleotides outside the gene matches: 8. The CDR3 covers 16 residues. CDR1 and CDR2 (germline): MNHEY, SVGAGI. This CDR3 is CASSYSGGALNYGYTF. CDR3 nucleotides: TGTGCCAGCAGTTATTCAGGGGGCGCTTTAAACTATGGCTACACCTTC.

The V call is TRBV2, the J call TRBJ1-2; 9 nucleotides agree with TRBD1. Germline V gene data show CDR1 as SNHLY and CDR2 as FYNNEI. Losses at the gene ends were 6 bases for V and 7 bases for J; bases not matched to a gene: 6. CDR3 size: 13 residues. The CDR3 spells CASRRTGEAGYTF. For the CDR3, the DNA is TGTGCCAGCAGGCGGACAGGGGAAGCTGGCTACACCTTC.

The chain combines TRBV19 with TRBJ2-2; TRBD1 is a possible D gene (5 bases). V was clipped by 3 bases and J by 1 base, with 12 bases between them. The CDR3 covers 16 residues. Germline V gives CDR1 LNHDA, CDR2 SQIVND (reference sequence). CDR3 DNA: TGTGCCAGTAGTATGTGGCCAGGGAAGAACACCGGGGAGCTGTTTTTT. Its translation: CASSMWPGKNTGELFF.

The gene calls are TRBV11-2 and TRBJ2-7; 11 bases agree with TRBD2. The CDR3 extends over 15 amino acids. In germline, CDR1 is SGHAT, CDR2 FQNNGV. The V and J ends lost 2 bases and 6 bases, in that order; junction bases with no gene match: 6. Written as DNA, the CDR3 is TGTGCCAGCAGCTTAAGGTCTAGCGGGGGGTCCGAGCAGTACTTC. Its translation is CASSLRSSGGSEQYF.

The chain joins TRBV9 to TRBJ1-2; 8 bases agree with TRBD1. Germline CDR1 and CDR2: SGDLS and YYNGEE. The CDR3 length is 14 residues. V trimming: 0 bases; J trimming: 8 bases; junction bases outside the gene matches: 6. The chain's CDR3 is CASSVDSTGVGYTF. Here the CDR3 DNA reads TGTGCCAGCAGCGTAGACTCGACAGGGGTCGGCTACACCTTC.

This chain connects TRBV9 to TRBJ1-1; D gene uncertain. V lost 4 bases and J 1 base, leaving 14 bases between the germline ends. The germline V gene has CDR1 SGDLS and CDR2 YYNGEE. The CDR3 has 15 residues. The CDR3 sequence is CASSRRHTRNTEAFF. CDR3 DNA sequence: TGTGCCAGCAGCCGACGACATACTCGGAACACTGAAGCTTTCTTT.

The chain employs TRBV2 and TRBJ2-5; 8 bases line up with TRBD2. V trimming: 4 bases; J trimming: 1 base; junction bases outside the gene matches: 8. Germline V gives CDR1 SNHLY, CDR2 FYNNEI. This CDR3 has 16 amino acids. The CDR3, as DNA: TGTGCCAGCAGTGTTGGCCAGCGGGGGACCCAAGAGACCCAGTACTTC. This gives the protein CASSVGQRGTQETQYF.

The V gene is TRBV20-1, the J gene TRBJ1-2, with a weak D call TRBD1 (5 bases). This CDR3 has 16 amino acids. CDR1 and CDR2 (germline): DFQATT, SNEGSKA (reference sequence). The V gene lost 3 bases and the J gene lost 4 bases, with 21 bases spanning the gap. CDR3 sequence (DNA): TGCAGTGCTAGTCCCGCTGGACAATTAAATATCTATGGCTACACCTTC. Protein product: CSASPAGQLNIYGYTF.

This rearrangement joins TRBV19 to TRBJ2-5, with 10 positions matching TRBD2. This CDR3 comprises 15 residues. The V segment lost 3 bases and the J segment 7 bases; nucleotides outside the gene matches: 8. CDR1 and CDR2 from the germline V gene are LNHDA and SQIVND (reference sequence). For the CDR3, the DNA is TGTGCCAGTAGTATTGGGGCTAGCGGGGGAGTGACCCAGTACTTC. Translated: CASSIGASGGVTQYF. Full variable domain (missing parts from reference TRBV19 and TRBJ2-5): DGGITQSPKYLFRKEGQNVTLSCEQNLNHDAMYWYRQDPGQGLRLIYYSQIVNDFQKGDIAEGYSVSREKKESFPLTVTSAQKNPTAFYLCASSIGASGGVTQYFGPGTRLLVL.

This clone was seen once. The rearrangement links TRBV14 to TRBJ1-1; a weak D match, TRBD1 (6 bases). The CDR3 is made up of 14 amino acids. Germline assignment: CDR1 SGHDN and CDR2 FVKESK. V was shortened by 2 bases and J by 4 bases, with 11 bases between the two germline ends. The CDR3 region is CASSQLPGATEAFF. The CDR3 region has the DNA TGTGCCAGCAGCCAACTTCCAGGGGCCACTGAAGCTTTCTTT. Full variable domain (outside the CDR3, taken from reference TRBV14 and TRBJ1-1): EAGVTQFPSHSVIEKGQTVTLRCDPISGHDNLYWYRRVMGKEIKFLLHFVKESKQDESGMPNNRFLAERTGGTYSTLKVQPAELEDSGVYFCASSQLPGATEAFFGQGTRLTVV.

The J gene is TRBJ2-2, the V gene TRBV7-3; 7 bases match TRBD1. Germline assignment: CDR1 SGHTA and CDR2 FQGTGA. This CDR3 spans 16 amino acids. Germline trimming cut 5 bases from V and 1 base from J; bases unmatched to any gene: 7. The CDR3 loop reads CASSPMGQLNTGELFF. CDR3 nucleotide sequence: TGTGCCAGCAGCCCAATGGGACAGCTGAACACCGGGGAGCTGTTTTTT.

The CDR3 DNA reads as TGTGCCAGCAGTTACAGGGGGGAGGCTTTCTTT. Translating gives CASSYRGEAFF. The genes are TRBV12-3 or TRBV12-4 and TRBJ1-1, with TRBD1 matching 8 bases. This CDR3 has 11 amino acids. V dropped 4 bases and J dropped 11; count of bases not matched to a gene: 3.

The chain combines TRBV5-4 with TRBJ2-2, with 7 bases aligning to TRBD2. This CDR3 region has 16 residues. Germline V lookup: CDR1 SGHNT, CDR2 YYREEE (reference sequence). J gave up 3 bases and V 4 bases, and 9 bases lay outside the gene matches. CDR3 bases: TGTGCCAGCAGCAGGGGTGGCCTAGCGGACACCGGGGAGCTGTTTTTT. Residues: CASSRGGLADTGELFF.

This rearrangement joins TRBV5-1 to TRBJ2-7, with no clear D. The V end was cut by 0 bases, the J end by 5 bases, with 6 bases between. The CDR3 is 12 amino acids. In germline, CDR1 is SGHRS, CDR2 YFSETQ. Here the CDR3 DNA reads TGCGCCAGCAGCTTGGGGCCGCACGAGCAGTACTTC. It codes for CASSLGPHEQYF.

This chain uses TRBV19 with TRBJ2-2; 7 bases are a match to TRBD1. CDR1 LNHDA and CDR2 SQIVND come from the germline V gene (reference sequence). The CDR3 consists of 16 residues. Trimming at V came to 6 bases and at J to 3 bases, leaving 10 bases not matched to a gene. The CDR3 DNA follows: TGTGCCAGTAGCACTACAGGGGCCCAGGACACCGGGGAGCTGTTTTTT. Its protein is CASSTTGAQDTGELFF.

The CDR3 sequence is CASSQDFTGAGEQFF. CDR3 nucleotide sequence: TGTGCCAGCAGCCAAGATTTTACGGGAGCCGGTGAGCAGTTCTTC. The chain is built from TRBV3-1 (or the pseudogene TRBV3-2) and TRBJ2-1; D possibly corresponds to TRBD2 (6 bases). From germline, CDR1 is LGHDT and CDR2 YNNKEL (reference sequence). V lost 0 bases and J 9 bases, leaving 15 bases between the germline ends. This CDR3 region has 15 residues.

V is TRBV5-4 and J is TRBJ2-5; D possibly corresponds to TRBD1 (6 bases). This CDR3 has 15 residues. V was clipped by 4 bases and J by 5 bases, with 18 bases between them. Germline values: CDR1 SGHNT, CDR2 YYREEE (reference sequence). CDR3 in DNA: TGTGCCAGCAGCCAGGAACAGGGTGGTTGGGAGACCCAGTACTTC. It translates to CASSQEQGGWETQYF. Full variable domain (remainder filled in from reference TRBV5-4 and TRBJ2-5): ETGVTQSPTHLIKTRGQQVTLRCSSQSGHNTVSWYQQALGQGPQFIFQYYREEENGRGNFPPRFSGLQFPNYSSELNVNALELDDSALYLCASSQEQGGWETQYFGPGTRLLVL.

The chain uses TRBV4-1 and TRBJ2-2; D might be TRBD1 (8 bases). V was trimmed by 2 bases and J by 8 bases, leaving 21 bases between them. This CDR3 region has 17 residues. From germline, CDR1 is MGHRA and CDR2 YSYEKL. The CDR3 is CASSQNIGTGGSGELFF. The CDR3 DNA is TGCGCCAGCAGCCAAAACATCGGGACAGGCGGGAGTGGGGAGCTGTTTTTT.

This chain connects TRBV6-4 to TRBJ1-1; TRBD1 agrees at 7 bases. J gave up 5 bases and V 4 bases, and 4 bases lay outside the gene matches. The CDR3 sequence is 13 residues long. The germline V gene encodes CDR1 MRHNA and CDR2 SNTAGT. CDR3 sequence (DNA): TGTGCCAGCAGTGCCAACAGGGGAACTGAAGCTTTCTTT. This codes for CASSANRGTEAFF.

The rearrangement joins TRBV4-2 to TRBJ1-4, with TRBD1 identical over 8 bases. Germline CDR1 and CDR2: LGHNA and YNFKEQ. The CDR3 has 17 amino acids. Losses at the gene ends were 2 bases for V and 6 bases for J; bases not matched to a gene: 11. Here the CDR3 reads CASSQMPRTGGDEKLFF. DNA of the CDR3: TGTGCCAGCAGCCAAATGCCCCGTACAGGGGGGGATGAAAAACTGTTTTTT.

This clone was seen once. This chain links TRBV12-3 or TRBV12-4 with TRBJ1-3; D is uncertain. V lost 3 bases and J lost 2, with 5 bases in between. This CDR3 has 13 amino acids. The CDR3 nucleotides are TGTGCCAGCAGTTTCCAGACTGGAAACACCATATATTTT. Translating gives CASSFQTGNTIYF.

The rearrangement uses TRBV29-1 and TRBJ1-2; D not certain. The germline V gene has CDR1 SQVTM and CDR2 ANQGSEA. The CDR3 runs to 11 residues. Deletions cut 4 bases from V and 6 bases from J, with 9 bases between. The CDR3 DNA is TGCAGCGTTGGTCTGGCTGATGGCTACACCTTC. Protein: CSVGLADGYTF. Supplemented by reference TRBV29-1 and TRBJ1-2, the full variable domain reads SAVISQKPSRDICQRGTSLTIQCQVDSQVTMMFWYRQQPGQSLTLIATANQGSEATYESGFVIDKFPISRPNLTFSTLTVSNMSPEDSSIYLCSVGLADGYTFGSGTRLTVV.

The chain couples TRBV30 to TRBJ2-1; D remains unclear. The CDR3 is 13 amino acids. Germline V gene lookup returns CDR1 GTSNPN and CDR2 SVGIG (reference sequence). V gave up 5 bases and J gave up 4 bases, with 12 bases separating them. The CDR3 region has the DNA TGTGCCTGGGCAGGTGGTCATTACAATGAGCAGTTCTTC. Translation gives CAWAGGHYNEQFF. Full variable domain (rest looked up from reference TRBV30 and TRBJ2-1): SQTIHQWPATLVQPVGSPLSLECTVEGTSNPNLYWYRQAAGRGLQLLFYSVGIGQISSEVPQNLSASRPQDRQFILSSKKLLLSDSGFYLCAWAGGHYNEQFFGPGTRLTVL.

The rearrangement joins TRBV2 to TRBJ1-5; D perhaps matches TRBD1 (6 bases). The CDR3 is 15 residues long. Trimming removed 7 bases at V and 3 bases at J, with 16 bases between. Germline V gene sequence: CDR1 SNHLY, CDR2 FYNNEI. The CDR3 bases are TGTGCCAGCAACCTCGCACAGGGCCCCAATCAGCCCCAGCATTTT. Protein sequence: CASNLAQGPNQPQHF.

This clone was seen just once. The V and J genes are TRBV7-2 and TRBJ2-2, with D possibly TRBD1 on 6 matching bases. The CDR3 is made up of 15 amino acids. CDR1 is SGHTA and CDR2 is FQGNSA in the germline V gene. The V end was cut by 5 bases, the J end by 1 base, with 11 bases between. CDR3 residues: CASSIQGQNTGELFF. CDR3 bases: TGTGCCAGCAGCATTCAGGGACAGAACACCGGGGAGCTGTTTTTT.